Included here is one T cell receptor (beta chain) sequence, with context. In the original processing: Reference gene primers were amplified, and this amplification served to estimate nucleated cell counts. Sequenced by immunoSEQ multiplex PCR; TCRdb stores in-frame clones only, minus some. The V and J calls and clone size were taken over from that table, and D and trimming were inferred from the DNA. The sample consists of about 35,000 clones, roughly 80% of them appearing once. The data belong to a study of blood T cell repertoires in COVID-19. Across the whole study: PBMCs, B-cell-depleted T cells, or T cells provided the cDNA or gDNA that made up the material.

This CDR3 region has 14 residues. The clonotype was recovered from a man between 60 and 70 years old in a cohort sampled during active COVID-19. What was sequenced was peripheral blood. The genes are TRBV21-1 and TRBJ1-1. TRBV21-1 is shown as a pseudogene. The CDR3 sequence is CASPPYWRNTEAFF. Written as DNA, the CDR3 is TGTGCCAGCCCTCCCTACTGGAGGAACACTGAAGCTTTCTTT.